This entry describes one T cell receptor (beta chain). Trimming removed 4 bases from V and 0 bases from J, with 12 bases in between. The CDR3 runs 16 residues. Germline CDR1 KGHSH, CDR2 LQKENI. This sample was taken from a study of blood T cell repertoires in COVID-19. Looking at the study overall: PBMCs, B-cell-depleted T cells, or T cells were the source of the cDNA or gDNA that made up the material.

Clones were read by immunoSEQ multiplex PCR, and TCRdb kept only the in-frame ones, dropping some. The sample has hundreds of thousands of clones; roughly 86% are singletons. V and J are TRBV18 and TRBJ1-4, with a weak D call TRBD1 (5 bases). What was sequenced was PBMCs or T cells enriched from blood (not recorded which). This receptor was taken from a woman in her forties or fifties who had recovered from COVID-19. CDR3 nucleotide sequence: TGTGCCAGCTCACAAGGGACTGTTGCAACTAATGAAAAACTGTTTTTT. Translating gives CASSQGTVATNEKLFF.